This TCR beta chain derives from a study of OX40 agonist ivuxolimab in advanced cancers. The overall study: The dose-escalation cohort was over 65% male, with a mean age of 60 years, ranging roughly 23 to 85. In three patients, partial responses were observed, one with hepatocellular carcinoma and two with cutaneous melanoma. Study-wide results and limits: The expanded peripheral T cells' antigen specificity was not determined.

Sequencing was performed with immunoSEQ multiplex PCR; in TCRdb, only in-frame clones are kept and a portion is missing. The top ten clones hold 15% to 20% of a sample with approximately 61,000 clones, approximately 91% of them seen once. On this clone: Its antigen is still unknown.

The sequence was obtained from an adult with an advanced solid tumor such as melanoma, head and neck, liver or kidney cancer. Sequenced material: CD4+ or CD8+ T cells sorted from blood, taken in a trial of the OX40 agonist ivuxolimab.

The CDR3 here is CASSLQAANTGELFF. DNA for the CDR3: TGTGCCAGCAGTTTACAGGCCGCGAACACCGGGGAGCTGTTTTTT. The chain couples TRBV27 to TRBJ2-2; D unclear. CDR3 length: 15 residues. Per germline, CDR1 MNHEY and CDR2 SMNVEV (reference sequence). Trimming removed 2 bases at V and 0 bases at J, with 7 bases between.